Listed here are 20 T cell receptor beta chains from one sample, sequenced in a study of blood T cell repertoires in COVID-19. Clones were sequenced by immunoSEQ multiplex PCR, and TCRdb holds only the in-frame ones, with some missing. Of 250,000 to 300,000 clones in the sample, around 86% were seen once. Sequenced input: peripheral blood. The source is a middle-aged woman who had recovered from COVID-19.

The gene calls are TRBV18 and TRBJ1-5; D not resolved. The CDR3 loop spans 13 amino acids. Germline-derived CDR1 and CDR2 are KGHSH and LQKENI. V lost 4 bases and J lost 10, with 14 bases in between. The CDR3 region has the DNA TGTGCCAGCTCACGTGGAGGGTTAGATCCCCAGCATTTT. This encodes CASSRGGLDPQHF.

The chain combines TRBV19 with TRBJ2-7; no firm D call. The CDR3 runs 14 residues. Germline lookup yields CDR1 LNHDA and CDR2 SQIVND (reference sequence). The V end lost 6 bases, the J end lost 2 bases, and 14 bases lay between the germline ends. The CDR3 coding sequence is TGTGCCAGTAGCTCAACTGAGACTCCCTACGAGCAGTACTTC. It yields the protein CASSSTETPYEQYF.

This clone was detected only once. The rearrangement joins TRBV7-9 to TRBJ2-1; 7 bases map to TRBD2. In germline, CDR1 is SEHNR, CDR2 FQNEAQ (reference sequence). The CDR3 is 16 amino acids. The V and J ends lost 5 bases and 8 bases, in that order; junction bases with no gene match: 15. CDR3 sequence (DNA): TGTGCCAGCAGCCCTAAAACAGGACTAGTATTCCATGAGCAGTTCTTC. Its translation is CASSPKTGLVFHEQFF. Together with reference TRBV7-9 and TRBJ2-1, the CDR3 gives the full variable domain: DTGVSQNPRHKITKRGQNVTFRCDPISEHNRLYWYRQTLGQGPEFLTYFQNEAQLEKSRLLSDRFSAERPKGSFSTLEIQRTEQGDSAMYLCASSPKTGLVFHEQFFGPGTRLTVL.

V and J are TRBV3-1 (or the pseudogene TRBV3-2) and TRBJ1-2; TRBD1 might be the D (5 bases). Trimming took 4 bases from V and 6 from J, leaving 18 bases between them. Germline loops: CDR1 LGHDT, CDR2 YNNKEL (reference sequence). The CDR3 is 15 amino acids. The CDR3 nucleotides are TGTGCCAGCAGCCCACCCCTGGGGGGATTAGATGGCTACACCTTC. It yields the protein CASSPPLGGLDGYTF.

The chain has TRBV18 and TRBJ2-7; the D gene is possibly TRBD2 (6 bases). CDR1 and CDR2 from the germline V gene are KGHSH and LQKENI. Trimming removed 3 bases at V and 6 bases at J, with 15 bases between. This CDR3 is built from 14 residues. CDR3 in amino acids: CASSPTGTGGEQYF. The CDR3 DNA reads TGTGCCAGCTCACCCACTGGGACCGGGGGCGAGCAGTACTTC.

The CDR3 spells CASSETGSFNTIYF. The CDR3 DNA reads TGTGCCAGCAGTGAGACAGGATCATTTAACACCATATATTTT. The chain has TRBV6-1 and TRBJ1-3; D possibly corresponds to TRBD1 (6 bases). CDR1 and CDR2 from the germline V gene are MNHNS and SASEGT. This CDR3 is 14 amino acids long. V was trimmed by 3 bases and J by 7 bases, leaving 13 bases between them.

This chain connects TRBV29-1 to TRBJ2-5; 13 bases agree with TRBD2. The CDR3 length is 16 residues. Per the germline V gene, CDR1 is SQVTM and CDR2 is ANQGSEA. V was pared by 4 bases and J by 0 bases, with 5 bases of the junction left unmatched. The DNA of the CDR3 is TGCAGCGTTGGCCCGGGGACTAGCGGGGACCAAGAGACCCAGTACTTC. Translated: CSVGPGTSGDQETQYF.

The CDR3 DNA follows: TGCGCCAGCAGCCAACGCCAGGGTTCAGATACGCAGTATTTT. It codes for CASSQRQGSDTQYF. V gene TRBV4-1 combines with J gene TRBJ2-3, with D perhaps TRBD1 (5 bases). The V gene lost 2 bases and the J gene lost 4 bases, with 10 bases spanning the gap. Per the germline V gene, CDR1 is MGHRA and CDR2 is YSYEKL. The CDR3 is 14 residues long.

The CDR3: CAWSSLGLAYYEQYF. The CDR3, as DNA: TGTGCCTGGAGTTCCCTAGGGCTAGCTTACTACGAGCAGTACTTC. V gene TRBV30 combines with J gene TRBJ2-7; tentative D call: TRBD2 (5 bases). From germline, CDR1 is GTSNPN and CDR2 SVGIG (reference sequence). V was cut by 2 bases and J by 3 bases, with 17 bases left in between. This CDR3 has 15 residues.

This sequence joins TRBV5-1 and TRBJ2-2; 10 positions match TRBD2. V shed 2 bases, J shed 5 bases, and the junction held 3 bases outside the gene matches. This CDR3 is 15 amino acids long. Germline V gene lookup returns CDR1 SGHRS and CDR2 YFSETQ. The CDR3 DNA follows: TGCGCCAGCAGCTTTCTAGCGGGAGTTACCGGGGAGCTGTTTTTT. It encodes CASSFLAGVTGELFF.

The chain couples TRBV13 to TRBJ2-3; D perhaps matches TRBD2 (5 bases). The CDR3 is 16 amino acids. V was trimmed by 1 base and J by 0 bases, leaving 11 bases between them. CDR1 PRHDT and CDR2 FYEKMQ come from the germline V gene (reference sequence). CDR3 sequence: CASSLEGGQSTDTQYF. In nucleotides, the CDR3 is TGTGCCAGCAGCTTAGAGGGCGGGCAAAGCACAGATACGCAGTATTTT.

This clone was detected once. The gene calls are TRBV28 and TRBJ2-7; D is perhaps TRBD1 (6 bases). The CDR3 is 13 amino acids. Trimming cost V 4 bases and J 1 base, with 8 bases left between them. Per the germline V gene, CDR1 is MDHEN and CDR2 is SYDVKM. The CDR3: CASSWTESYEQYF. The CDR3 coding sequence is TGTGCCAGCAGTTGGACAGAGTCCTACGAGCAGTACTTC.

The chain couples TRBV25-1 to TRBJ1-6; D may be TRBD1 (5 bases). There are 13 residues in the CDR3. The ends were cut back, 8 bases at V and 11 bases at J, with 16 bases in the middle. Germline V lookup: CDR1 MGHDK, CDR2 SYGVNS. CDR3: CASRVTDRAPLHF. Written as DNA, the CDR3 is TGTGCCAGCCGCGTGACAGATCGTGCACCCCTCCACTTT.

V usage is TRBV27 and J usage is TRBJ2-1; 8 nucleotides agree with TRBD2. The CDR3 totals 14 residues. V dropped 5 bases and J dropped 6; count of bases not matched to a gene: 6. Germline values: CDR1 MNHEY, CDR2 SMNVEV (reference sequence). The CDR3 region is CASSPVAGGNEQFF. CDR3 DNA sequence: TGTGCCAGCAGTCCGGTCGCGGGAGGCAATGAGCAGTTCTTC.

This clone is a singleton in its sample. The DNA of the CDR3 is TGTAGCCTCCCACCGGGTTGGTATGGCTACACCTTC. Protein: CSLPPGWYGYTF. The chain employs TRBV25-1 and TRBJ1-2; D remains ambiguous. The CDR3 is made up of 12 amino acids. Germline CDR1 reads MGHDK; CDR2 reads SYGVNS.

The gene calls are TRBV29-1 and TRBJ2-2; 9 nucleotides align to TRBD2. This CDR3 contains 14 residues. The J segment lost 7 bases and the V segment lost 7 bases, leaving 10 bases of the junction unmatched. Germline-derived CDR1 and CDR2 are SQVTM and ANQGSEA. CDR3: CSAMEASGIGELFF. The CDR3, as DNA: TGCAGCGCGATGGAGGCTAGCGGGATCGGGGAGCTGTTTTTT.

The chain uses TRBV11-3 and TRBJ2-5, with 7 bases that match TRBD1. Trimming removed 1 base from V and 7 bases from J; junction bases left unmatched: 3. Germline V lookup: CDR1 SGHNT, CDR2 YENEEA. The CDR3 runs 13 residues. The CDR3 protein is CASSLVGGRTQYF. The CDR3 nucleotides are TGTGCCAGCAGCTTAGTAGGGGGCCGGACCCAGTACTTC.

J is TRBJ1-3 and V is TRBV28; TRBD1 aligns across 8 bases. Trimming cost V 1 base and J 0 bases; bases outside gene matches: 17. CDR1 and CDR2 from the germline V gene are MDHEN and SYDVKM. The CDR3 spans 21 residues. The DNA for the CDR3 is TGTGCCAGCAGTTTATCCTTCGCCAGGACAGGGCCCACAATCTCTGGAAACACCATATATTTT. Its translation: CASSLSFARTGPTISGNTIYF.

The chain joins TRBV24-1 to TRBJ1-4, with TRBD1 as a possible D gene (5 bases). CDR3 length: 16 residues. The germline CDR1 and CDR2 sequences are KGHDR and SFDVKD. Trimming took off 2 bases at V and 2 bases at J, with 11 bases between the two ends. The CDR3 is CATSDSSGTTNEKLFF. In DNA form, the CDR3 reads TGTGCCACCAGTGATTCGTCAGGGACTACTAATGAAAAACTGTTTTTT.

This chain joins TRBV9 and TRBJ2-2; 14 positions match TRBD2. J gave up 2 bases and V 3 bases, and 3 bases lay outside the gene matches. The CDR3 is made up of 17 amino acids. Germline values: CDR1 SGDLS, CDR2 YYNGEE. CDR3 DNA: TGTGCCAGCAGCGGGGGACTAGCGGGAGCAAACACCGGGGAGCTGTTTTTT. Protein product: CASSGGLAGANTGELFF. Combining the CDR3 with reference TRBV9 and TRBJ2-2 gives the whole variable domain DSGVTQTPKHLITATGQRVTLRCSPRSGDLSVYWYQQSLDQGLQFLIQYYNGEERAKGNILERFSAQQFPDLHSELNLSSLELGDSALYFCASSGGLAGANTGELFFGEGSRLTVL.